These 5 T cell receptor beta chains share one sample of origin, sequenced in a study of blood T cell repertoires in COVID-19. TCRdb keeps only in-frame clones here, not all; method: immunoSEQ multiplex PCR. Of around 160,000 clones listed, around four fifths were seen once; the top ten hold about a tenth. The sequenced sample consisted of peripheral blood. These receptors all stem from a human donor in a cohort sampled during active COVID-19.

The CDR3 nucleotides are TGTGCCAGTAGTATAGAAGCAGGGGGAGAGACCCAGTACTTC. Amino acid sequence: CASSIEAGGETQYF. This rearrangement joins TRBV19 to TRBJ2-5; 7 bases are shared with TRBD1. After removal of 0 bases from V and 4 bases from J, the junction contained 2 bases not matched to a gene. Germline-derived CDR1 and CDR2 are LNHDA and SQIVND (reference sequence). The CDR3 has 14 residues.

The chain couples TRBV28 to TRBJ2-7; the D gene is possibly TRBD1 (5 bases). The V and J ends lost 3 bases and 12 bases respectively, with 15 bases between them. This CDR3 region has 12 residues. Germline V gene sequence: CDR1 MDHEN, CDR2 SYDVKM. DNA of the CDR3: TGTGCCAGCAGTTTGAGACAGCCAATCCGGTACTTC. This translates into CASSLRQPIRYF.

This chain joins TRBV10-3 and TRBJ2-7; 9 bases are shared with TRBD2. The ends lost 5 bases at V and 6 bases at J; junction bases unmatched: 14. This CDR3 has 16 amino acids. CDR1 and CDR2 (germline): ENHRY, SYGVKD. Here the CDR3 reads CAISQIAGVEPFEQYF. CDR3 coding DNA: TGTGCCATCAGTCAAATAGCGGGGGTGGAGCCCTTCGAGCAGTACTTC.

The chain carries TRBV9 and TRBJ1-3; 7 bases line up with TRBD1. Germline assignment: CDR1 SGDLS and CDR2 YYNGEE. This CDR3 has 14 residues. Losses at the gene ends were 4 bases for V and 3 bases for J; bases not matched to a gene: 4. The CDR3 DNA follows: TGTGCCAGCAGCAGGGGGCAGGTTGGAAACACCATATATTTT. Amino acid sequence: CASSRGQVGNTIYF.

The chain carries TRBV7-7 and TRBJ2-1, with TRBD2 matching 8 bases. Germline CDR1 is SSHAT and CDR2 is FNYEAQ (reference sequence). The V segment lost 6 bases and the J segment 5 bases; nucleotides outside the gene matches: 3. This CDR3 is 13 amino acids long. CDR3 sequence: CASSIAGHNEQFF. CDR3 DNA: TGTGCCAGCAGTATAGCGGGGCACAATGAGCAGTTCTTC.